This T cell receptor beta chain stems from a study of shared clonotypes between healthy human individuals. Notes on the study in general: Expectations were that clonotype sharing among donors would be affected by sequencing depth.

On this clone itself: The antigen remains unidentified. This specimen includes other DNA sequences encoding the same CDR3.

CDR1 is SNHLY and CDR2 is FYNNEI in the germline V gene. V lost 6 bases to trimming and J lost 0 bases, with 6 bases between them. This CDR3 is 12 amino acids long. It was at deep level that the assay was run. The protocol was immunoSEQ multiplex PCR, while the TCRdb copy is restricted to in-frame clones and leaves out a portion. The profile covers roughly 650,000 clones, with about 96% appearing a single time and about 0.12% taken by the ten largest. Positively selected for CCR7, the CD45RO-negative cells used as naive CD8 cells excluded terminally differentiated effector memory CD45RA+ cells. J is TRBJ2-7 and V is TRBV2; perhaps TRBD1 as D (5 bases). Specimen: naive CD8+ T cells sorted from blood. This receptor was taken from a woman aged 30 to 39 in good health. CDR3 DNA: TGTGCCAGCAGCGACAGCTCCTACGAGCAGTACTTC. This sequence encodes CASSDSSYEQYF.